This T cell receptor beta chain was sequenced in a study of blood T cell repertoires in COVID-19. Study overall: Sources were T cells, B-cell-depleted T cells, or PBMCs; the material itself was cDNA or gDNA.

This clone appeared a single time. The CDR3 has 16 residues. Per germline, CDR1 SGHVS and CDR2 FQNEAQ. With V trimmed by 6 bases and J by 6 bases, 9 bases remained unmatched. In the original workflow: Nucleated cell number was recorded as an estimate derived from reference gene primer amplification. Here immunoSEQ multiplex PCR was the method, and the copy in TCRdb shows in-frame clones only, minus some. V and J calls plus clone size are reproduced from that table; the DNA served to infer D and trimming. The sample contains tens of thousands of clones, around 87% of which appear only once. This receptor was taken from a woman over 75 with acute or convalescent COVID-19. The source material was peripheral blood. The chain couples TRBV7-8 to TRBJ2-2; 11 bases are shared with TRBD1. This CDR3 reads CASRAGTGGFSGELFF. CDR3 DNA: TGTGCCAGCAGGGCCGGGACAGGGGGATTCTCCGGGGAGCTGTTTTTT.